This T cell receptor (beta chain) came from a study of T cell responses to AZD1222 COVID-19 vaccine. Study at large: Analysis merged second doses at about 4 or about 12 weeks.

Study-level findings and limits: Repertoire sampling occurred only after the peak T cell response. When two AZD1222 doses had been given, Spike-specific TCR breadth and depth rose.

The germline V and J ends were trimmed by 3 bases and 6 bases, with 8 bases remaining between them. The CDR3 spans 12 residues. Germline V gene data show CDR1 as LNHNV and CDR2 as YYDKDF (reference sequence). The table came from immunoSEQ multiplex PCR; TCRdb's copy has only in-frame clones and leaves some out. Of about 93,000 clones in the sample, roughly 85% are singletons; the top ten hold roughly 6.3%. Concerning this clone: Its antigen is unidentified.

The V call is TRBV15, the J call TRBJ1-2, with D uncertain. This specimen was peripheral blood, taken on day 0 of AZD1222 vaccination. The receptor was derived from an adult in good health. CDR3 residues: CATSSRANGYTF. The DNA for the CDR3 is TGTGCCACCAGCAGTCGGGCCAATGGCTACACCTTC.